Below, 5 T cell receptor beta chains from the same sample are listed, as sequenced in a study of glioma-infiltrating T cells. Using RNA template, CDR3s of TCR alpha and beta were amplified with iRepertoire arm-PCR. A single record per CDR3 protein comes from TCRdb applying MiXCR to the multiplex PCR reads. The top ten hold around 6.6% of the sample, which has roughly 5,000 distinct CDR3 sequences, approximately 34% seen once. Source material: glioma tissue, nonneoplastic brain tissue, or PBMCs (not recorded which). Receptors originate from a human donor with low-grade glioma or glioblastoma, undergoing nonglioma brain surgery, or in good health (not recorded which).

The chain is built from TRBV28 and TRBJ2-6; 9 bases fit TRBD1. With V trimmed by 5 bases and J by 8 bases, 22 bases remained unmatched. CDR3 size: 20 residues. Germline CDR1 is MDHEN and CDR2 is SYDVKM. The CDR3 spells CASSTTTGDRAYGGTNVLTF. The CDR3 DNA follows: TGTGCCAGCAGTACTACGACCGGGGACAGGGCTTACGGTGGAACCAACGTCCTGACTTTC.

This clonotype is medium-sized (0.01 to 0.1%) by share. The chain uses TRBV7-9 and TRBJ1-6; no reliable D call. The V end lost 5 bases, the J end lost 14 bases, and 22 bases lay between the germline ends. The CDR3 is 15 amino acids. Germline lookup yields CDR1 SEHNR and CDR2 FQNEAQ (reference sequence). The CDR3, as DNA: TGTGCCAGCAGCCCCCCCATTGGATCCTCCGGAACCCTCCACTTT. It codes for CASSPPIGSSGTLHF.

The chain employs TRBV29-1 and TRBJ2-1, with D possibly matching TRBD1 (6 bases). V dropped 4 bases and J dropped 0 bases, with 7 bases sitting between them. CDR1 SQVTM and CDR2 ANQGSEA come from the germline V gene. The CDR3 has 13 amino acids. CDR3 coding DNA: TGCAGCGTTGGGACAGACTCCTACAATGAGCAGTTCTTC. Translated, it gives CSVGTDSYNEQFF.

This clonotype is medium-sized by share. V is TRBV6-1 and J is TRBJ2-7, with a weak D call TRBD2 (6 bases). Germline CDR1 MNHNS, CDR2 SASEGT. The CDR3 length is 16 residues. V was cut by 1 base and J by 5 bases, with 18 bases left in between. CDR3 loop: CASSEGLGLASHEQYF. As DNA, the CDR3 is TGTGCCAGCAGTGAAGGGCTGGGGCTAGCGTCCCACGAGCAGTACTTC.

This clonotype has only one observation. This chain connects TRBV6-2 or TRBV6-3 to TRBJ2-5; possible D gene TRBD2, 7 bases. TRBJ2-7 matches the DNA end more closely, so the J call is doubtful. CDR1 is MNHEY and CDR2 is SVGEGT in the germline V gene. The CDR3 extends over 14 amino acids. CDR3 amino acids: CASSYGAGAVEQYF. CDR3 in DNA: TGTGCCAGCAGTTACGGCGCGGGGGCTGTCGAGCAGTACTTC.